Following are 20 T cell receptor beta chains from one sample sequenced in a study of OX40 agonist ivuxolimab in advanced cancers. TCRdb's table, derived via immunoSEQ multiplex PCR, lists solely in-frame clones and lacks some. Among under 100,000 clones listed, roughly 85% were seen once. This specimen consisted of CD4+ or CD8+ T cells sorted from blood, obtained in a trial of the OX40 agonist ivuxolimab. These receptors came from an adult with an advanced solid tumor such as melanoma, head and neck, liver or kidney cancer.

This chain joins TRBV7-3 and TRBJ2-1; 9 bases match TRBD2. V lost 2 bases and J lost 2; bases outside the gene matches: 4. The germline V gene encodes CDR1 SGHTA and CDR2 FQGTGA. This CDR3 is 16 amino acids long. The CDR3, as DNA: TGTGCCAGCAGCTTAGTAGCGGGGGCCCCCTACAATGAGCAGTTCTTC. It translates to CASSLVAGAPYNEQFF. Full variable domain (rest looked up from reference TRBV7-3 and TRBJ2-1): GAGVSQTPSNKVTEKGKYVELRCDPISGHTALYWYRQSLGQGPEFLIYFQGTGAADDSGLPNDRFFAVRPEGSVSTLKIQRTERGDSAVYLCASSLVAGAPYNEQFFGPGTRLTVL.

The V gene is TRBV10-1, the J gene TRBJ2-2; 7 positions agree with TRBD1. V was clipped by 0 bases and J by 3 bases; unmatched bases: 7. The CDR3 extends over 17 amino acids. CDR1 is WNHNN and CDR2 is SYGVQD in the germline V gene (reference sequence). The CDR3 spells CASSESPGQGDTGELFF. The CDR3 region has the DNA TGCGCCAGCAGTGAGTCACCCGGCCAGGGGGACACCGGGGAGCTGTTTTTT.

Notes on this clone: The sample has other DNA sequences that encode this CDR3 too. The CDR3 spells CASSLIDNQPQHF. CDR3 in DNA: TGTGCCAGCAGCTTAATCGATAATCAGCCCCAGCATTTT. V gene TRBV7-2 combines with J gene TRBJ1-5; D is ambiguous. Germline-derived CDR1 and CDR2 are SGHTA and FQGNSA. Trimming shortened V by 2 bases and J by 4 bases, and 6 bases separated the two germline ends. The CDR3 is made up of 13 amino acids.

V usage is TRBV19 and J usage is TRBJ2-5; the match to TRBD2 covers 8 bases. V shed 10 bases and J 5 bases; nucleotides not matched to a gene: 15. Germline lookup yields CDR1 LNHDA and CDR2 SQIVND (reference sequence). This CDR3 contains 15 residues. CDR3 in amino acids: CATRRAAGGYETQYF. In DNA form, the CDR3 reads TGTGCCACCCGCCGGGCGGCGGGAGGCTACGAGACCCAGTACTTC.

The chain employs TRBV7-9 and TRBJ1-2; D call uncertain. Trimming took off 1 base at V and 7 bases at J, with 10 bases between the two ends. The CDR3 spans 13 residues. Germline values: CDR1 SEHNR, CDR2 FQNEAQ (reference sequence). CDR3 sequence reads: CASSLGQGAGYTF. CDR3 coding DNA: TGTGCCAGCAGCTTAGGGCAAGGCGCTGGCTACACCTTC.

The gene calls are TRBV6-5 and TRBJ2-1; perhaps TRBD2 as D (6 bases). The germline V and J ends were trimmed by 1 base and 5 bases, with 15 bases remaining between them. Germline V gene lookup returns CDR1 MNHEY and CDR2 SVGAGI. The CDR3 has 16 amino acids. The CDR3 bases are TGTGCCAGCAGTTACTACGGGACTCGGCGTCACAATGAGCAGTTCTTC. This translates into CASSYYGTRRHNEQFF.

In DNA form, the CDR3 reads TGTGCCAGTAGTAAACATGACAGTAACTATGGCTACACCTTC. It encodes CASSKHDSNYGYTF. The chain recombines TRBV19 with TRBJ1-2; tentative D call: TRBD1 (5 bases). Germline values: CDR1 LNHDA, CDR2 SQIVND (reference sequence). V was shortened by 4 bases and J by 1 base, with 10 bases between the two germline ends. The CDR3 covers 14 residues.

This chain links TRBV7-2 with TRBJ2-1; 7 nucleotides agree with TRBD2. V gave up 5 bases and J gave up 9 bases; unmatched junction bases: 16. The germline CDR1 and CDR2 sequences are SGHTA and FQGNSA. The CDR3 is 16 amino acids. In nucleotides, the CDR3 is TGTGCCAGCAGCCCCGGGGGGACCTCGCGGGGATCTGAGCAGTTCTTC. Translation gives CASSPGGTSRGSEQFF.

The chain links TRBV10-3 to TRBJ2-1; 8 positions match TRBD2. The germline CDR1 and CDR2 sequences are ENHRY and SYGVKD. V lost 6 bases, J lost 6 bases, and 13 bases stayed unmatched. This CDR3 has 16 amino acids. The CDR3: CAIRQEKRGRSNEQFF. Here the CDR3 DNA reads TGTGCCATCAGGCAAGAAAAGCGGGGGAGGTCCAATGAGCAGTTCTTC.

The V gene is TRBV6-1, the J gene TRBJ1-3; a weak D match, TRBD1 (6 bases). The germline CDR1 and CDR2 sequences are MNHNS and SASEGT. V was pared by 5 bases and J by 4 bases, with 12 bases between. The CDR3 consists of 14 residues. The DNA for the CDR3 is TGTGCCAGCAGTCTACAGGGATCCGGAAACACCATATATTTT. It translates to CASSLQGSGNTIYF.

The chain couples TRBV5-8 to TRBJ2-7; a weak D match, TRBD1 (6 bases). The V end was cut by 4 bases, the J end by 5 bases, with 16 bases between. In germline, CDR1 is SGHTS, CDR2 YDEGEE. The CDR3 consists of 14 residues. The CDR3 is CASSQGGSSHEQYF. The CDR3 DNA follows: TGTGCCAGCAGCCAAGGGGGTTCAAGCCACGAGCAGTACTTC.

The chain joins TRBV6-5 to TRBJ2-3; D ambiguous. The germline CDR1 and CDR2 sequences are MNHEY and SVGAGI. The V end was cut by 5 bases, the J end by 6 bases, with 6 bases between. This CDR3 is built from 11 residues. CDR3 bases: TGTGCCAGCAGTGTGGTGGATACGCAGTATTTT. The encoded protein is CASSVVDTQYF.

V is TRBV5-1 and J is TRBJ2-4, with D perhaps TRBD2 (5 bases). The CDR3 spans 16 residues. The V gene lost 0 bases and the J gene lost 0 bases, with 10 bases spanning the gap. Germline V gene data show CDR1 as SGHRS and CDR2 as YFSETQ. Here the CDR3 DNA reads TGCGCCAGCAGCTTGGGTCGGGGATTAGCCAAAAACATTCAGTACTTC. Its protein is CASSLGRGLAKNIQYF.

The V call is TRBV5-5, the J call TRBJ2-1; D remains ambiguous. This CDR3 spans 11 amino acids. The V end lost 2 bases, the J end lost 7 bases, and 4 bases lay between the germline ends. In germline, CDR1 is SGHKS, CDR2 YYEKEE (reference sequence). In DNA, the CDR3 is TGTGCCAGCAGCTTTCAGAATGAGCAGTTCTTC. Encoded protein: CASSFQNEQFF.

The V call is TRBV10-3, the J call TRBJ2-5; 8 nucleotides align to TRBD2. This CDR3 has 15 residues. Germline values: CDR1 ENHRY, CDR2 SYGVKD. V was pared by 3 bases and J by 5 bases, with 8 bases of the junction left unmatched. CDR3 nucleotides: TGTGCCATCAGTGACCGGGGACTAGGGCACGAGACCCAGTACTTC. Translation: CAISDRGLGHETQYF.

The CDR3 reads CASSYRDGNQPQHF. CDR3 in DNA: TGTGCCAGCAGTTACAGGGACGGCAATCAGCCCCAGCATTTT. V gene TRBV6-5 combines with J gene TRBJ1-5; D possibly corresponds to TRBD1 (5 bases). V lost 2 bases to trimming and J lost 2 bases, with 7 bases between them. The germline V gene encodes CDR1 MNHEY and CDR2 SVGAGI. The CDR3 is 14 amino acids.

This chain links TRBV9 with TRBJ2-1; 13 nucleotides agree with TRBD2. The germline gives CDR1 SGDLS, CDR2 YYNGEE. This CDR3 is 15 amino acids long. V lost 1 base to trimming and J lost 8 bases; unmatched junction nucleotides: 3. The CDR3 DNA is TGTGCCAGCAGCGTAACTAGCGGGAGGGCCGATGAGCAGTTCTTC. This translates into CASSVTSGRADEQFF.

The chain joins TRBV9 to TRBJ2-3; D ambiguous. The CDR3 sequence is 15 residues long. Germline V gene lookup returns CDR1 SGDLS and CDR2 YYNGEE. Trimming left V 0 bases short and J 2 bases short, with 10 bases between. CDR3 DNA sequence: TGTGCCAGCAGCGTAGATGGCGAATTCACAGATACGCAGTATTTT. Protein sequence: CASSVDGEFTDTQYF.

This clone was observed a single time. This chain uses TRBV5-1 with TRBJ1-1; TRBD1 is a possible D gene (6 bases). The CDR3 extends over 14 amino acids. Germline CDR1 and CDR2: SGHRS and YFSETQ. V was pared by 0 bases and J by 1 base, with 7 bases between. CDR3 nucleotides: TGCGCCAGCAGCTTGGCACAGGGGAACACTGAAGCTTTCTTT. It specifies CASSLAQGNTEAFF.

The rearrangement joins TRBV27 to TRBJ2-2; the D gene is possibly TRBD1 (5 bases). The germline V gene has CDR1 MNHEY and CDR2 SMNVEV (reference sequence). V lost 0 bases to trimming and J lost 4 bases, with 15 bases between them. The CDR3 is 17 residues long. The DNA of the CDR3 is TGTGCCAGCAGTTTATCATGGGGCGCCTTGATCACCGGGGAGCTGTTTTTT. Amino acid sequence: CASSLSWGALITGELFF.